This TCR beta chain was retrieved from a study of neurological immune-mediated disorders (dated by TCRdb to between 2019 and 2020). Study-level background: Peripheral blood TCR-beta repertoires from HTLV-I-associated myelopathy (HAM/TSP) patients, multiple sclerosis patients and healthy controls were compared by UMI-based sequencing. To precisely calculate how much the frequency of each individual clone varied, libraries were sequenced in technical triplicate. Alongside PBMC samples, the set of about 100 TCR-beta libraries contained longitudinal samples, technical triplicates, and paired CD4+ and CD8+ T-cell subsets that had been sorted. The cohort comprised 68 subjects: 14 HAM/TSP patients, 35 or so multiple sclerosis patients and around 20 healthy controls.

This clonotype is medium-sized (0.01 to 0.1%) in terms of sample share. Its binding antigen is unknown. Per-base qualities were not stored, and no clone one base away is much larger. The time point label here, explained by the study, means: technical triplicate 3. Libraries from unsorted PBMCs were made from 2 million PBMCs kept in RNAlater at -80 degrees C until RNA extraction. Peripheral blood was subjected to Ficoll-Hypaque density gradient centrifugation to isolate PBMCs, which were then cryopreserved in liquid nitrogen. Inclusive of the bounding cysteine and phenylalanine, the CDR3 is 12 residues long. Only CDR3 DNA remains: 36 bases, in frame from the first base. The germline V gene (reference sequence) yields DFQATT for CDR1 and SNEGSKA for CDR2. Between the V and J ends, shortened by 2 bases and 0 bases respectively, the junction contains 2 bases. cDNA was synthesized by template-switch 5'RACE using a primer with a 10-nucleotide random unique molecular identifier that tagged each TCR transcript. Every sequencing run yielded over 170 million TCR-beta sequences covering 15-18 subjects. Total RNA was extracted with the RNeasy kit. The KAPA Real-time Library Amplification kit was used to amplify TCR-beta VDJ regions with primers for the TCR constant region and the 5'RACE anchor. A first PCR added sample indexes and Illumina adaptors, after which a second PCR increased the library yield. The roughly 650 bp TCR product was size-selected on a 2% E-gel SizeSelection system after Ampure bead purification. Library quality was checked on a Bioanalyzer, concentration was measured with Qubit, and libraries were quantified with the Kapa Library Quantification kit before pooling. An Illumina HiSeq 2500 sequenced the libraries paired-end 2 x 150 bp. To increase sequence diversity, roughly 25-31% phiX was spiked into each library pool. Processing in the source paper ran as follows. Quality-filtered reads were processed with the UMI-based MiGEC pipeline, and over 80% of raw TCR sequences were removed by the MiGEC pipeline during error correction. IMGT germline references were used for aligning VDJ genes, and each clonotype was defined as a unique CDR3 amino acid sequence together with its V-J genes. VDJtools evaluated clonal expansion, Shannon diversity and CDR3 relatedness (CalcPairwiseDistances, ClusterSamples); CLCbio workbench built phylogenetic trees. Using coefficient-of-variation modelling across technical triplicates, the study counted a clone as expanded if it had at least 8 unique UMIs. TCRdb trimmed public reads at Q25 via fastp, called clones via MiXCR and kept in-frame beta chains. Rows with a matching CDR3 protein are joined into one entry that keeps the most common DNA and genes. The V and J calls and clone size come from TCRdb's table, not from the authors' own analysis. This sample is represented by some 48,000 distinct CDR3 sequences; 20% to 25% of them were singletons. The biggest ten clones account for about 4.1% of the sample.

Overall results and qualifications from the work: Expanded clones from different subjects shared no identical CDR3 amino acid sequences, which suggests that TCR-beta repertoires were private in all groups. TCR clonal expansion was greatest in HAM/TSP patients and smallest in MS patients, who ranked below even healthy controls.

The sequence is built from TRBV20-1 and TRBJ1-3, with the D gene not clear enough to name. Sequenced material: PBMCs. The origin of this receptor is a man aged 55-75 years with HTLV-1-associated myelopathy (HAM/TSP). The DNA sequence is given as TGCAGTGCTAGACACTCTGGAAACACCATATATTTT. Its protein is CSARHSGNTIYF.